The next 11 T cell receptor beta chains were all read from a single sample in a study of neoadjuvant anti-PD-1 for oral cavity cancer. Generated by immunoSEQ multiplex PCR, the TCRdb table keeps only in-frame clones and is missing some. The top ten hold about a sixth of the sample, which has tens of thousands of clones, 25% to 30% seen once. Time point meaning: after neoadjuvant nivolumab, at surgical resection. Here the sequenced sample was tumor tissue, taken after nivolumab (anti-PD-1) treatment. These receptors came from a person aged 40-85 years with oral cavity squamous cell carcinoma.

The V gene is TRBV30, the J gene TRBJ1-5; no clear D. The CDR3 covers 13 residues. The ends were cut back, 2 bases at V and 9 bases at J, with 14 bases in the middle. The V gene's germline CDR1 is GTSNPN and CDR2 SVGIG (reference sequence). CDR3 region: CAWSTVPVGPQHF. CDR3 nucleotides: TGTGCCTGGAGTACGGTACCAGTGGGGCCCCAGCATTTT.

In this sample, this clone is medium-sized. CDR3 nucleotide sequence: TGCAGCGTGGCCTCCGAGGGGTTTAGGTATGGCTACACCTTC. Protein product: CSVASEGFRYGYTF. This chain uses TRBV29-1 with TRBJ1-2; perhaps TRBD1 as D (5 bases). Trimming pared 6 bases from V and 5 bases from J, leaving 19 bases between. Germline CDR1 reads SQVTM; CDR2 reads ANQGSEA. This CDR3 contains 14 residues.

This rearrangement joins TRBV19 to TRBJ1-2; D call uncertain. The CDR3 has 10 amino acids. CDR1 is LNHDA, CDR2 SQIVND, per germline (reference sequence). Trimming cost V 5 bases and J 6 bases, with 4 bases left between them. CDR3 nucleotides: TGTGCCAGTAGTCGGGATGGCTACACCTTC. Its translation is CASSRDGYTF.

The CDR3 is CASKWTGVNTEAFF. The CDR3, as DNA: TGTGCCAGCAAATGGACAGGCGTCAACACTGAAGCTTTCTTT. The rearrangement uses TRBV28 and TRBJ1-1; TRBD1 agrees at 7 bases. CDR3 size: 14 residues. In germline, CDR1 is MDHEN, CDR2 SYDVKM. Trimming cost V 7 bases and J 2 bases; bases outside gene matches: 7.

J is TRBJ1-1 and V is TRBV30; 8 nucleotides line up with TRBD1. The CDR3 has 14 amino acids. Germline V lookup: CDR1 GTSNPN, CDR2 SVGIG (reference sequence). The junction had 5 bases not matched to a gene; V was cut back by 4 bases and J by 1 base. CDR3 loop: CAWTDRGWNTEAFF. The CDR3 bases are TGTGCCTGGACAGACAGGGGCTGGAACACTGAAGCTTTCTTT.

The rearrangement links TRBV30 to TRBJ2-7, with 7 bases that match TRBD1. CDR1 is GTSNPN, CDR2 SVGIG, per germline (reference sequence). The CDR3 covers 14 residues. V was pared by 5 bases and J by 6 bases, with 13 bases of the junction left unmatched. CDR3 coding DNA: TGTGCCTGGGCCCGGGACAGCAGATTCTCCGAGCAGTACTTC. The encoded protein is CAWARDSRFSEQYF.

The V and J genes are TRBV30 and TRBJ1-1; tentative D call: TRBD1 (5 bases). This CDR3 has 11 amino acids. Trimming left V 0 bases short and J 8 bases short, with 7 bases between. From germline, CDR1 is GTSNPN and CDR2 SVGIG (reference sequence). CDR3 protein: CAWSVYREAFF. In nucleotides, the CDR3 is TGTGCCTGGAGTGTCTACAGGGAAGCTTTCTTT.

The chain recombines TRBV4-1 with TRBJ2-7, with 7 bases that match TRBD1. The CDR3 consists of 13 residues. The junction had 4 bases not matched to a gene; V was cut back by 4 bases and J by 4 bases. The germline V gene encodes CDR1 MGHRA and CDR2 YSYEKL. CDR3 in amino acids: CASSPQGRYEQYF. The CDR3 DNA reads TGCGCCAGCAGCCCACAGGGGAGATACGAGCAGTACTTC.

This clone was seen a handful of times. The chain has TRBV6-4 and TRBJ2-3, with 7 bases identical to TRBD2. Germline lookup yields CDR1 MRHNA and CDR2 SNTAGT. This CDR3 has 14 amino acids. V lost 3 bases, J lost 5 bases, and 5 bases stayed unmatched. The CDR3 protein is CASSEASGRDTQYF. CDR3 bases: TGTGCCAGCAGTGAGGCTAGCGGAAGAGATACGCAGTATTTT.

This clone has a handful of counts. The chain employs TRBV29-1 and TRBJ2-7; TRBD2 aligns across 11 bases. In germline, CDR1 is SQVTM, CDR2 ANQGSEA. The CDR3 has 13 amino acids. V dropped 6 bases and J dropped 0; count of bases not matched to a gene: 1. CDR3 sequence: CSVLAGASYEQYF. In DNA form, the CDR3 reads TGCAGCGTACTAGCGGGGGCCTCCTACGAGCAGTACTTC.

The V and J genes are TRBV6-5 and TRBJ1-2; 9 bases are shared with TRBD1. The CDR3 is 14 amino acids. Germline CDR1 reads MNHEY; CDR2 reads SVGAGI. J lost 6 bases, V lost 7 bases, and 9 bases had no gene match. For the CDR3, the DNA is TGTGCCAGCACCAAGCTGGACAGGGGAGATGGCTACACCTTC. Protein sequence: CASTKLDRGDGYTF.